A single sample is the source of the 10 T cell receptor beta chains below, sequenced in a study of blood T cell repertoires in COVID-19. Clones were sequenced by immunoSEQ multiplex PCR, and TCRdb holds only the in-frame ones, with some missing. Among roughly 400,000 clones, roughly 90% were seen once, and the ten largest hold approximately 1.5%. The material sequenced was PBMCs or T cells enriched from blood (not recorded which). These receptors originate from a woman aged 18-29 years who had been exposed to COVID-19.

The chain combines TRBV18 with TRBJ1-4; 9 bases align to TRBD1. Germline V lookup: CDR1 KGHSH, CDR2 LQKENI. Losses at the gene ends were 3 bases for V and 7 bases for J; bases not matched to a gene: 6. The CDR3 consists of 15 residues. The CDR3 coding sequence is TGTGCCAGCTCACCCCTACAGGGGGCTGGTGAAAAACTGTTTTTT. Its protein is CASSPLQGAGEKLFF.

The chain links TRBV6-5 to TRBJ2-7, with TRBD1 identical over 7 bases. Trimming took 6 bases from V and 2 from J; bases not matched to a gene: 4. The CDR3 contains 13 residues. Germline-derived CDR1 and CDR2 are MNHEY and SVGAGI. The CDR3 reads CASSLGTAYEQYF. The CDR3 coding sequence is TGTGCCAGCAGCCTGGGGACAGCCTACGAGCAGTACTTC.

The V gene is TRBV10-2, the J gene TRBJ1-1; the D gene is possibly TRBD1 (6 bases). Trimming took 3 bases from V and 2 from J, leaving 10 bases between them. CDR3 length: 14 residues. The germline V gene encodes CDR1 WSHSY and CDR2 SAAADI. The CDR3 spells CASSDHRDNTEAFF. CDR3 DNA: TGCGCCAGCAGTGACCACAGGGACAACACTGAAGCTTTCTTT.

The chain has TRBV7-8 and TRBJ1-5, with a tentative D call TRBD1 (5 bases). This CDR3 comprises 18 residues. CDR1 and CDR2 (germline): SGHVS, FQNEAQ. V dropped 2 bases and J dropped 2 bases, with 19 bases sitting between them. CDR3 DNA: TGTGCCAGCAGCTTACCCCCACCAGGGAGGGTTGGCAATCAGCCCCAGCATTTT. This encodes CASSLPPPGRVGNQPQHF. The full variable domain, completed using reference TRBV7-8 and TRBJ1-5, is GAGVSQSPRYKVAKRGQDVALRCDPISGHVSLFWYQQALGQGPEFLTYFQNEAQLDKSGLPSDRFFAERPEGSVSTLKIQRTQQEDSAVYLCASSLPPPGRVGNQPQHFGDGTRLSIL.

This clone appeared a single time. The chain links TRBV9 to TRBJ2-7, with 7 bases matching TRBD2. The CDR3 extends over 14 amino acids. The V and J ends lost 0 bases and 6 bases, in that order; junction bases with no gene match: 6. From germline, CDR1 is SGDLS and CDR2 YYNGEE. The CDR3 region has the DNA TGTGCCAGCAGCGTAGGACTAGCCGCTAGCGAGCAGTACTTC. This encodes CASSVGLAASEQYF. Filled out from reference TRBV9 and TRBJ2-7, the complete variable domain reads DSGVTQTPKHLITATGQRVTLRCSPRSGDLSVYWYQQSLDQGLQFLIQYYNGEERAKGNILERFSAQQFPDLHSELNLSSLELGDSALYFCASSVGLAASEQYFGPGTRLTVT.

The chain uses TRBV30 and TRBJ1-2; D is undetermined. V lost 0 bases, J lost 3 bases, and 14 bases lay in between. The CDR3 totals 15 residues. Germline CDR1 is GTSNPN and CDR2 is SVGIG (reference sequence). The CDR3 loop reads CAWSVLRLEDYGYTF. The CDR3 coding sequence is TGTGCCTGGAGTGTACTAAGACTCGAGGACTATGGCTACACCTTC.

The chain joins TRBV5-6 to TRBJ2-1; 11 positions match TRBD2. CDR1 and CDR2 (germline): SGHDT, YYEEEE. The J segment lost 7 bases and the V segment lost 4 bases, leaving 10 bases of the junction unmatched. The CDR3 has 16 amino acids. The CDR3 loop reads CASSKLTSGNYNEQFF. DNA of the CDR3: TGTGCCAGCAGCAAACTGACTAGCGGGAATTATAATGAGCAGTTCTTC.

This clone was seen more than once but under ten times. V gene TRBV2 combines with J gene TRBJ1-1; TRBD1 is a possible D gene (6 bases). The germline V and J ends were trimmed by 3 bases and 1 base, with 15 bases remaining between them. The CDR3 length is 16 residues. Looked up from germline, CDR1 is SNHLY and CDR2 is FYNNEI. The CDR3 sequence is CASSDGWGQGNTEAFF. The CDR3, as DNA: TGTGCCAGCAGTGACGGATGGGGGCAAGGGAACACTGAAGCTTTCTTT.

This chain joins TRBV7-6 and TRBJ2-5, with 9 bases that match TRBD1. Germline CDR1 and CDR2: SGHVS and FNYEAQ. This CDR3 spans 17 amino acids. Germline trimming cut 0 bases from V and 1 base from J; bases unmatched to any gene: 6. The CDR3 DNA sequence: TGTGCCAGCAGCTTAGCCCGGGGACAGGGAGGCCAAGAGACCCAGTACTTC. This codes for CASSLARGQGGQETQYF. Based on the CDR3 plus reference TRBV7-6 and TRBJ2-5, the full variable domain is GAGVSQSPRYKVTKRGQDVALRCDPISGHVSLYWYRQALGQGPEFLTYFNYEAQQDKSGLPNDRFSAERPEGSISTLTIQRTEQRDSAMYRCASSLARGQGGQETQYFGPGTRLLVL.

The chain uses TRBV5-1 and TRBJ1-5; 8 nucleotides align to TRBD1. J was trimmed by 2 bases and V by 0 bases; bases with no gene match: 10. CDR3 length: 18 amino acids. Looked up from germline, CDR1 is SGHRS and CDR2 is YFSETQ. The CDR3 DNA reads TGCGCCAGCAGCTTGGGTTCAGGGGGCGAATCTGGCAATCAGCCCCAGCATTTT. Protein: CASSLGSGGESGNQPQHF.